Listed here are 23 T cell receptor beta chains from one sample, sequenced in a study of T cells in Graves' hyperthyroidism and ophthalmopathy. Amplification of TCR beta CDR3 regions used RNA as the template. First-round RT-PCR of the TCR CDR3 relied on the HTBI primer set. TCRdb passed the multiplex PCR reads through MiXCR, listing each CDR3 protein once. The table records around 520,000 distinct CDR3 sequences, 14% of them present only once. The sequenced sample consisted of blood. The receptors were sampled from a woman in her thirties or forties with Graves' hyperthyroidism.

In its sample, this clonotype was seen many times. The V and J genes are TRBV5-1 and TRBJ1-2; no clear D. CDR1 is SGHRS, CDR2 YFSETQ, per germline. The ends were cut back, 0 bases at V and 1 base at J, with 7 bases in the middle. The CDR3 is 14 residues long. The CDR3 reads CASSLALDNYGYTF. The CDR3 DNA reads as TGCGCCAGCAGCTTGGCCCTCGATAACTATGGCTACACCTTC.

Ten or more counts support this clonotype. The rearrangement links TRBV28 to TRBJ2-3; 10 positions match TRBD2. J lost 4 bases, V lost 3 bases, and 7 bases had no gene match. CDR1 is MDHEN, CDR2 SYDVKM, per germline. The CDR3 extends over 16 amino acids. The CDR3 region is CASSFPSGSRADTQYF. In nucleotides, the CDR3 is TGTGCCAGCAGTTTTCCTAGCGGGAGTCGTGCAGATACGCAGTATTTT.

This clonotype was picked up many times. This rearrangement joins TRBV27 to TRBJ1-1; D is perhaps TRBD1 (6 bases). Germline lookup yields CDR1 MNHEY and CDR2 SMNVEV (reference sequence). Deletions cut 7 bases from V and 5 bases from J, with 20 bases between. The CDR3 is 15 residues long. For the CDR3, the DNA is TGTGCCAGCAAATTTATAGGGGGGCTTGGAACTGAAGCTTTCTTT. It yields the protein CASKFIGGLGTEAFF.

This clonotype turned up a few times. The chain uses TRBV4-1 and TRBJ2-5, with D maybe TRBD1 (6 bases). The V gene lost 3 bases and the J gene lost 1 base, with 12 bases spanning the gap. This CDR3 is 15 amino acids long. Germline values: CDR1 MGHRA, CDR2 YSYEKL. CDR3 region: CASSHTGQPQETQYF. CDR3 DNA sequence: TGCGCCAGCAGCCATACTGGACAGCCCCAAGAGACCCAGTACTTC.

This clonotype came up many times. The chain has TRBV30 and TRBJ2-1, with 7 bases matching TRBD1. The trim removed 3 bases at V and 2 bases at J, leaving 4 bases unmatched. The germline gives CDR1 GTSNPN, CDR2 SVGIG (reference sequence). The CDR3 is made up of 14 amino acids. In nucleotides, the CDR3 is TGTGCCTGGAGGACAGGGCCCCCCTACAATGAGCAGTTCTTC. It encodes CAWRTGPPYNEQFF.

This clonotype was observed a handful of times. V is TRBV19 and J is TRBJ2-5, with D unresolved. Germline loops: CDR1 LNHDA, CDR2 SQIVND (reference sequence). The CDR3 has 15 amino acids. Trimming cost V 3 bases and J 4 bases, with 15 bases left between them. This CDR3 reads CASSIIPGPGETQYF. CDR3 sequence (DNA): TGTGCCAGTAGTATCATACCGGGCCCTGGAGAGACCCAGTACTTC.

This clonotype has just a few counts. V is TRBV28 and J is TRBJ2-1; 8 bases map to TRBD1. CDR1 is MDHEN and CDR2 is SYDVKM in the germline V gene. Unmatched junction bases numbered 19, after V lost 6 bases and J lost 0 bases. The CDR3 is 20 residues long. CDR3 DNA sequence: TGTGCCAGCAGCCCACCCCAGGGGGCGACCTCGTTTTACTCCTACAATGAGCAGTTCTTC. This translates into CASSPPQGATSFYSYNEQFF.

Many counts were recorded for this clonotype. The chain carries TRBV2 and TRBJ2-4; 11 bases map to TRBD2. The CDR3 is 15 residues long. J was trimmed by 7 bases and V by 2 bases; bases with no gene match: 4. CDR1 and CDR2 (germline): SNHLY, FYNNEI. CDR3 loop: CASSERASGRNIQYF. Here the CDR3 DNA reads TGTGCCAGCAGTGAAAGGGCTAGCGGGAGGAACATTCAGTACTTC.

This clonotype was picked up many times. The CDR3 protein is CSVSSGRDLQFF. The CDR3, as DNA: TGCAGTGTGTCTAGCGGGAGAGATTTGCAGTTCTTC. This chain connects TRBV20-1 to TRBJ2-1; 10 positions match TRBD2. V shed 7 bases and J 12 bases; nucleotides not matched to a gene: 9. The CDR3 is 12 residues long. Germline V CDR1 and CDR2: DFQATT, SNEGSKA (reference sequence).

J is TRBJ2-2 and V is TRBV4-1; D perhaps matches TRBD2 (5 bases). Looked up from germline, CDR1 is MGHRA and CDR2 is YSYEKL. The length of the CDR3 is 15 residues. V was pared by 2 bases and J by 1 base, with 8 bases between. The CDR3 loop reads CASSQRTENTGELFF. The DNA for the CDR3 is TGCGCCAGCAGCCAACGGACTGAGAACACCGGGGAGCTGTTTTTT.

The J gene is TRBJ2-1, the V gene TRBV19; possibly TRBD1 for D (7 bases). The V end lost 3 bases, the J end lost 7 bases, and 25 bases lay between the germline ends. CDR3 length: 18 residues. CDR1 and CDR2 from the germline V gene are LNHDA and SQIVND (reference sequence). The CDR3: CASSMLPGDSPTGNEQFF. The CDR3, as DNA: TGTGCCAGTAGTATGCTTCCGGGGGACAGCCCTACCGGGAATGAGCAGTTCTTC.

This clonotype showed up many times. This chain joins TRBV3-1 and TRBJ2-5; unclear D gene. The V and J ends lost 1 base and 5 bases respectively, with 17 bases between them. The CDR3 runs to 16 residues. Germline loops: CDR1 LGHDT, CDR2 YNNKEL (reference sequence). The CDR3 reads CASSQARSTQGETQYF. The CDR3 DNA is TGTGCCAGCAGCCAAGCCCGTTCGACCCAAGGGGAGACCCAGTACTTC.

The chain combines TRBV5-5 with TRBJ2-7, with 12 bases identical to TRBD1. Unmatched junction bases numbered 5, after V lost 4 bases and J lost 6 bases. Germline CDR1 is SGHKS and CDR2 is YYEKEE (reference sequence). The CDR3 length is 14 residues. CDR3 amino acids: CASSGDRGLPEQYF. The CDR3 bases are TGTGCCAGCAGCGGGGACAGGGGGCTTCCCGAGCAGTACTTC.

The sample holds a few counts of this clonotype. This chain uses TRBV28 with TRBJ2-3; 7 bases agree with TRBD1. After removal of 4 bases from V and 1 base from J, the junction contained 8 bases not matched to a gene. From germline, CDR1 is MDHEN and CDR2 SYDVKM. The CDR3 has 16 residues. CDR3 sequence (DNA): TGTGCCAGCAGTTCGGGGACAGCGTCGGGCACAGATACGCAGTATTTT. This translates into CASSSGTASGTDTQYF.

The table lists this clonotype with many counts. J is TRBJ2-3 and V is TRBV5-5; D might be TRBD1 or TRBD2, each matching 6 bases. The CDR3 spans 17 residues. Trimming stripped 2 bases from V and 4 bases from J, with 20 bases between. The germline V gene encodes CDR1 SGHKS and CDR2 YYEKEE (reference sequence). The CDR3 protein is CASSFRTSQGGADTQYF. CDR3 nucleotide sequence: TGTGCCAGCAGCTTTAGGACCTCACAGGGAGGTGCAGATACGCAGTATTTT.

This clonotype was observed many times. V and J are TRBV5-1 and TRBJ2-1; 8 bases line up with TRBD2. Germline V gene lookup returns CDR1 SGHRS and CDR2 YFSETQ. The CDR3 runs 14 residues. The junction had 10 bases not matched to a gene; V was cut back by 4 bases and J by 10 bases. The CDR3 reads CASSPSGGWGEQFF. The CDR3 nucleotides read TGCGCCAGCAGCCCAAGCGGGGGCTGGGGGGAGCAGTTCTTC.

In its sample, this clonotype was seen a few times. The CDR3 loop reads CASSADRDGEQYF. As DNA, the CDR3 is TGTGCCAGCAGCGCCGACAGGGATGGCGAGCAGTACTTC. The chain couples TRBV7-3 to TRBJ2-7; TRBD1 aligns across 7 bases. The CDR3 runs 13 residues. Germline V gene data show CDR1 as SGHTA and CDR2 as FQGTGA. J gave up 6 bases and V 5 bases, and 7 bases lay outside the gene matches.

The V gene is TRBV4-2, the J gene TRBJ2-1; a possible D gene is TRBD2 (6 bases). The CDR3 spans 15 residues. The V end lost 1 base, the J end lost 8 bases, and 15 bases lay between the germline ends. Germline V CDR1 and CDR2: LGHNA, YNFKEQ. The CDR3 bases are TGTGCCAGCAGCCAAGCGGGCCAGGGAGGCGATGAGCAGTTCTTC. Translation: CASSQAGQGGDEQFF.

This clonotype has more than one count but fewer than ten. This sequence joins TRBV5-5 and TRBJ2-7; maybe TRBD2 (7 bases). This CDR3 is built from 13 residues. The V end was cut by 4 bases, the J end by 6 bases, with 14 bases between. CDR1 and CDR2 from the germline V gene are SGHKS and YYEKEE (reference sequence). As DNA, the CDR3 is TGTGCCAGCAGCGCTCTGGGGGGGCGCGAGCAGTACTTC. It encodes CASSALGGREQYF.

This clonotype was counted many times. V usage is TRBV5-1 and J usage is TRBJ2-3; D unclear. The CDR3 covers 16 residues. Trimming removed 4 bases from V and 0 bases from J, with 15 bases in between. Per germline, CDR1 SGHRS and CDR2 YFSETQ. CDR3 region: CASSPVVGGSTDTQYF. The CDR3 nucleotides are TGCGCCAGCAGCCCGGTGGTGGGCGGAAGCACAGATACGCAGTATTTT. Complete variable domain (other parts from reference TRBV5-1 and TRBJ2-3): KAGVTQTPRYLIKTRGQQVTLSCSPISGHRSVSWYQQTPGQGLQFLFEYFSETQRNKGNFPGRFSGRQFSNSRSEMNVSTLELGDSALYLCASSPVVGGSTDTQYFGPGTRLTVL.

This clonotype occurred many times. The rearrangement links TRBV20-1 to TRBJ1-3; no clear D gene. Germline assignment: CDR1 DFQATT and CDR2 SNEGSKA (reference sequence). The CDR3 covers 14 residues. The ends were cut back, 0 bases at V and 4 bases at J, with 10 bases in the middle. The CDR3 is CSARDPGYGNTIYF. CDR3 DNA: TGCAGTGCTAGAGATCCCGGGTACGGAAACACCATATATTTT.

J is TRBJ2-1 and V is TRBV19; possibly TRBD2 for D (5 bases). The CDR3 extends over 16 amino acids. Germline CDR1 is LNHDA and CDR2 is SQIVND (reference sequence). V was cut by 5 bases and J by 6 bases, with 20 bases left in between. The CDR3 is CASSPSKPAGSNEQFF. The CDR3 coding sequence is TGTGCCAGTAGTCCCTCTAAGCCCGCGGGTTCCAATGAGCAGTTCTTC.

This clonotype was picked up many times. The CDR3 coding sequence is TGCAGTGCTAGTCTAGCGGGAGGGGGCCTACAAGAGCAGTACTTC. This sequence encodes CSASLAGGGLQEQYF. The gene calls are TRBV20-1 and TRBJ2-7, with 12 nucleotides matching TRBD2. The CDR3 loop spans 15 amino acids. In germline, CDR1 is DFQATT, CDR2 SNEGSKA (reference sequence). Trimming took 3 bases from V and 7 from J; bases not matched to a gene: 10.